This T cell receptor beta chain was sequenced in a study of post-analysis software for immune sequencing data. Prepared libraries of TCR beta cDNA carried unique molecular identifiers. T cells, about 0.85 to 11 million of them, yielded around 460,000 cDNA molecules. TCRdb recomputed calls from the PCR reads with MiXCR, one row per CDR3 protein. The repertoire holds hundreds of thousands of distinct CDR3 sequences, around 50% seen once, with approximately 4.3% in the top ten. Study outcomes and limitations: Patients showed TRBV5-6, TRBV5-1 and TRBV20-1 among a few TRBV segments more frequent than in controls. Significantly lower normalized Chao1 diversity was seen in multiple sclerosis patients than in controls. Strong co-clustering by F measure linked samples that shared a preparation batch.

The trim removed 4 bases at V and 3 bases at J, leaving 15 bases unmatched. This CDR3 is 18 amino acids long. CDR1 PRHDT and CDR2 FYEKMQ come from the germline V gene (reference sequence). Note on this clonotype: Antigen: not known.

The material sequenced was blood. The source is a girl aged 10 to 17 with multiple sclerosis. V gene TRBV13 combines with J gene TRBJ2-7; 10 bases map to TRBD2. The CDR3 DNA sequence: TGTGCCAGCAGCTCCCGGGCCCCCGGGACTAGCGTATACTACGAGCAGTACTTC. Its translation: CASSSRAPGTSVYYEQYF.